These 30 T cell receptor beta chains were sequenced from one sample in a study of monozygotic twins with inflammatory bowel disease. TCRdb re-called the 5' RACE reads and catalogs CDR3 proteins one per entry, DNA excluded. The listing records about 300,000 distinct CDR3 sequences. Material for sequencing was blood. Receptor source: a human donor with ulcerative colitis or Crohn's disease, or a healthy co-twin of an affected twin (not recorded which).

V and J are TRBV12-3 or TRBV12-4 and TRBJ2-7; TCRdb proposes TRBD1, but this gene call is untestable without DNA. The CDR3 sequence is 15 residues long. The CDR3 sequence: CASSLMQGVTYEQYF.

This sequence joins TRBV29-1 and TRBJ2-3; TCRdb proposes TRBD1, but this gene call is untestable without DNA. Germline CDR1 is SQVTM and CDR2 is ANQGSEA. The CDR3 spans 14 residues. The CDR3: CSAILGLGTDTQYF.

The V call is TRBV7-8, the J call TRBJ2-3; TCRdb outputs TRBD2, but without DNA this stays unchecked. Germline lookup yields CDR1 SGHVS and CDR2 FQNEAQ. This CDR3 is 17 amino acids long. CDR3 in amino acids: CASSLAITSASTDTQYF.

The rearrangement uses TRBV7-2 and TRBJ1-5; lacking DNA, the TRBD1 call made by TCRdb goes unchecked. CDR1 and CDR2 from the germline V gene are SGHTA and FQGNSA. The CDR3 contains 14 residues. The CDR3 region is CASSRDSQGQPQHF.

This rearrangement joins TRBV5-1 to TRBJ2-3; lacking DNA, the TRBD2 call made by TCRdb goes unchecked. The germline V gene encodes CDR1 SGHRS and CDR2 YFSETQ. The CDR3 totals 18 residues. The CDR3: CASSLAPASGEFTDTQYF.

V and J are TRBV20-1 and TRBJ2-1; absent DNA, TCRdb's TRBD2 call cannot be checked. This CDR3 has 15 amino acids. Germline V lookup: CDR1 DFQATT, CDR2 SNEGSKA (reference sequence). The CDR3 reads CSVAIAGIGDNEQFF.

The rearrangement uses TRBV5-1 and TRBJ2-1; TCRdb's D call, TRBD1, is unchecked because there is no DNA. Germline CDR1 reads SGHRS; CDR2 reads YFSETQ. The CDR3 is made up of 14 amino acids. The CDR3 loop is CASSSQGSYNEQFF.

CDR3 sequence: CASRKYRGDNQPQHF. This chain links TRBV27 with TRBJ1-5; TCRdb outputs TRBD1, but without DNA this stays unchecked. This CDR3 is 15 amino acids long. The germline V gene has CDR1 MNHEY and CDR2 SMNVEV (reference sequence).

The chain's CDR3 is CAIRQGAKNIQYF. V is TRBV10-3 and J is TRBJ2-4; lacking DNA, the TRBD1 call made by TCRdb goes unchecked. CDR1 and CDR2 from the germline V gene are ENHRY and SYGVKD. The CDR3 runs to 13 residues.

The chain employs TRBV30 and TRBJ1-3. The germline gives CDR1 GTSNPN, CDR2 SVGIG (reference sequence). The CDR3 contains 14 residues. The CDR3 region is CAWRRRGSGNTIYF.

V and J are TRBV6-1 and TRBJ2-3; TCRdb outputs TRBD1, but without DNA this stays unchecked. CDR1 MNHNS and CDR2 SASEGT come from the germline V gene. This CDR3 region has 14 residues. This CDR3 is CASTGTGAADTQYF.

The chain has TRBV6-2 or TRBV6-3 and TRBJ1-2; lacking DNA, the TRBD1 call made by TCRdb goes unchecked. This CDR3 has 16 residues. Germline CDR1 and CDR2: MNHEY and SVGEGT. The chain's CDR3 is CASSHLGTARNYGYTF.

The CDR3 here is CASSDSGTDNEQFF. This chain links TRBV6-4 with TRBJ2-1. The CDR3 runs to 14 residues. Germline V gene lookup returns CDR1 MRHNA and CDR2 SNTAGT.

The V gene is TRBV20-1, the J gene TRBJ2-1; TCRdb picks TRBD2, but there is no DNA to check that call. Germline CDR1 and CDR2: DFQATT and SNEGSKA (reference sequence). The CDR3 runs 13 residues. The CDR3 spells CSGGLAGGNEQFF.

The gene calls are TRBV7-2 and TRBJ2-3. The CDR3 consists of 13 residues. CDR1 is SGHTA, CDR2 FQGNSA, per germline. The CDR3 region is CASSSVYTDTQYF.

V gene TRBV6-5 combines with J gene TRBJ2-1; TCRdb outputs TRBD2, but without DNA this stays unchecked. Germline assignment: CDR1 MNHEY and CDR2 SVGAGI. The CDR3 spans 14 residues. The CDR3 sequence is CASSSGLARNEQFF.

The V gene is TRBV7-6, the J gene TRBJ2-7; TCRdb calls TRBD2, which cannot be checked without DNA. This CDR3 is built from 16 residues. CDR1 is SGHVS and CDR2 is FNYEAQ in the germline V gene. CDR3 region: CASSSLLGRQSYEQYF.

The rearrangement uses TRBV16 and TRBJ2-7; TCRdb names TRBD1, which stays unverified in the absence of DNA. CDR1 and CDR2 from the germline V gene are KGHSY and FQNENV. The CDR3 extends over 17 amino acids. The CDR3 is CASNRNPSGGKNYEQYF.

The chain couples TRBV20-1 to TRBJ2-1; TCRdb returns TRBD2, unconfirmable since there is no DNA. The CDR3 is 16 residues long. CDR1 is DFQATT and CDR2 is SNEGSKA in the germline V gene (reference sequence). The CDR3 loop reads CSTVVNLADSYNEQFF.

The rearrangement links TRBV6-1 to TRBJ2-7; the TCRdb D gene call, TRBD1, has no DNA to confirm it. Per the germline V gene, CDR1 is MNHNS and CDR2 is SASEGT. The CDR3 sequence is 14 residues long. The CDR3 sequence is CASHEIPREYEQYF.

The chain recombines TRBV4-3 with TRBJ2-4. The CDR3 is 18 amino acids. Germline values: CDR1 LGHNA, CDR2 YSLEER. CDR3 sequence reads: CASSQAWDISLAKNIQYF.

The CDR3 loop is CASIRTGKNTEAFF. V and J are TRBV2 and TRBJ1-1; checking the TCRdb D call of TRBD1 is not possible without DNA. This CDR3 spans 14 amino acids. CDR1 is SNHLY, CDR2 FYNNEI, per germline.

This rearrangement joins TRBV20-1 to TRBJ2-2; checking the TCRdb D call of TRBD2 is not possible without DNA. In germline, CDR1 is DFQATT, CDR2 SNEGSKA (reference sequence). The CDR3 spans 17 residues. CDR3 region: CSARSVLAGGDTGELFF.

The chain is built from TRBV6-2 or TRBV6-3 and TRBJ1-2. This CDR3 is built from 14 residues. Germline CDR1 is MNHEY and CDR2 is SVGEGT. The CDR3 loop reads CASSYSGRLYGYTF.

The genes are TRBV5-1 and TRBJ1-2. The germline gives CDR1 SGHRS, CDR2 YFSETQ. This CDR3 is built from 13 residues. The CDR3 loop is CASSLAGRLGYTF.

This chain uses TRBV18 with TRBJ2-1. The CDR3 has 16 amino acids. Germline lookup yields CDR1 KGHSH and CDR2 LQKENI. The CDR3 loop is CASSPRLGADYNEQFF.

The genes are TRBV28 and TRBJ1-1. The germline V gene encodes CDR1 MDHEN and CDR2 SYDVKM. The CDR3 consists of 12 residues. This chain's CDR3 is CASSLWTGKAFF.

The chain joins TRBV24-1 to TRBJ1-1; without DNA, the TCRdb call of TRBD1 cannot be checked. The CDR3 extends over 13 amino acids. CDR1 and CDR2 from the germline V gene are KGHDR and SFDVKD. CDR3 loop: CAASGSRGSEAFF.

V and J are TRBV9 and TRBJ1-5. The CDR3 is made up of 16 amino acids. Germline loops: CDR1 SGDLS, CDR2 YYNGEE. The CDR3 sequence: CASSAGYPNSNQPQHF.

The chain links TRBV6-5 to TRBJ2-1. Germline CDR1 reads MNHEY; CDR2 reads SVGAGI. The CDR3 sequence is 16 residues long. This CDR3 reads CASSYEGSHTYNEQFF.